These 6 T cell receptor beta chains came from one sample sequenced in a study of cytomegalovirus exposure and HLA in healthy donors (dated by TCRdb to about 2017). The method behind the library was the immunoSEQ multiplex PCR assay. For the multiplex PCR, a mixture combining 60 forward primers for TCR Vbeta segments and 13 reverse primers for TCR Jbeta segments was used. TCRdb's version of the immuneACCESS table is confined to in-frame rearrangements and falls short of the full clone set. An unresolved V gene accounts for under half of the shortfall where checked; the remainder is of unknown origin. This sample's clone table shows under 90,000 clones. Roughly 13% of the sample comes from the top ten. The sequencing sample was made of PBMCs. The receptors were sampled from a man in his fifties or sixties in good health and CMV-seropositive.

J is TRBJ1-1 and V is TRBV4-1; the match to TRBD1 covers 8 bases. The CDR3 sequence is 14 residues long. CDR1 and CDR2 (germline): MGHRA, YSYEKL. Germline trimming cut 4 bases from V and 6 bases from J; bases unmatched to any gene: 7. The CDR3: CASSRTGGRAEAFF. The CDR3 nucleotides are TGCGCCAGCAGCCGCACAGGGGGGAGGGCTGAAGCTTTCTTT.

The chain employs TRBV6-1 and TRBJ1-1, with a tentative D call TRBD1 (5 bases). V dropped 4 bases and J dropped 5 bases, with 17 bases sitting between them. The CDR3 totals 15 residues. Germline V gene lookup returns CDR1 MNHNS and CDR2 SASEGT. This CDR3 is CASSGQRGMGTEAFF. Written as DNA, the CDR3 is TGTGCCAGCAGTGGGCAAAGGGGTATGGGAACTGAAGCTTTCTTT.

The chain is built from TRBV5-5 and TRBJ1-6; TRBD1 matches 10 bases. Per the germline V gene, CDR1 is SGHKS and CDR2 is YYEKEE (reference sequence). The CDR3 loop spans 15 amino acids. Trimming took 5 bases from V and 7 from J; bases not matched to a gene: 6. The CDR3 loop is CASSLEGQGNSPLHF. In DNA, the CDR3 is TGTGCCAGCAGTCTAGAGGGACAGGGGAATTCACCCCTCCACTTT.

CDR3 DNA: TGTGCCAGCAGCCACCGGGACAGATACGAGCAGTACGTC. This sequence encodes CASSHRDRYEQYV. This chain uses TRBV7-9 with TRBJ2-7; TRBD1 matches 7 bases. The CDR3 loop spans 13 amino acids. Germline V gene lookup returns CDR1 SEHNR and CDR2 FQNEAQ (reference sequence). The V gene end was trimmed by 5 bases and the J gene end by 4 bases; junction bases not matched to a gene: 5.

V usage is TRBV19 and J usage is TRBJ1-5; D is unclear. Trimming removed 3 bases at V and 2 bases at J, with 11 bases between. Germline CDR1 is LNHDA and CDR2 is SQIVND (reference sequence). This CDR3 has 15 residues. The CDR3 spells CASSIGEYGNQPQHF. The CDR3 bases are TGTGCCAGTAGTATCGGGGAGTACGGCAATCAGCCCCAGCATTTT.

About this clone: The same CDR3 also results from other DNA sequences found in this sample. CDR3 loop: CATSREEGDGYTF. CDR3 DNA: TGTGCCACCAGCAGAGAAGAGGGCGATGGCTACACCTTC. This chain links TRBV15 with TRBJ1-2; D unclear. The CDR3 runs 13 residues. Germline V gene data show CDR1 as LNHNV and CDR2 as YYDKDF (reference sequence). Trimming took off 0 bases at V and 6 bases at J, with 8 bases between the two ends.